Included here is one T cell receptor beta chain sequence, with context. Its antigen is not identified. V gave up 2 bases and J gave up 6 bases; unmatched junction bases: 7. CDR3 size: 16 residues. The data derive from a study of CD8 T cells in Susac syndrome. Random hexamers were used to reverse transcribe 0.5 to 1 ug of RNA. An immunoSEQ multiplex PCR generated amplified TCR beta CDR3 products spanning 54 Vbeta and 13 Jbeta. TCRdb passed the immunoSEQ multiplex PCR reads through MiXCR, listing each CDR3 protein once. The table lists approximately 220,000 distinct CDR3 sequences, 95% of them singletons, with about 0.08% in the top ten. TCR beta sequencing was performed on blood CD8+ and CD4+ T cells. TEMRA cells underwent FACS enrichment and CD8+ and CD4+ T cells underwent negative isolation. Study conclusions and caveats: The study conceded that relatively few individuals underwent its TCR sequencing and HLA analysis.

The sequence derives from a human donor with multiple sclerosis. The sequencing sample was made of CD4+ T cells from PBMCs. The chain links TRBV12-3 or TRBV12-4 to TRBJ2-1; TRBD2 matches at 10 bases. In DNA form, the CDR3 reads TGTGCCAGCAGTTTAAGGGTAGCGGGGGGCCCCAATGAGCAGTTCTTC. Translated, it gives CASSLRVAGGPNEQFF.